Listed below are T cell receptor beta chains from one sample, sequenced in a study of cytomegalovirus exposure and HLA in healthy donors. Profiled with immunoSEQ multiplex PCR; TCRdb holds only in-frame clones, not every one. Among roughly 200,000 clones, around 70% were seen once, and the ten largest hold just under 3%. Material: PBMCs. These receptors all stem from a male donor in good health and CMV-seronegative. The conserved cysteine and the conserved F or W are not part of the CDR3 here.

j_call: TRBJ2-7; v_call: TRBV28; cdr3_aa: ASSFPASGQAEQY
j_call: TRBJ1-2; v_call: TRBV30; cdr3_aa: AWSVRGGSGYT
j_call: TRBJ1-5; v_call: TRBV28; cdr3_aa: ASSGRQGRQPQH
j_call: TRBJ2-2; v_call: TRBV29-1; cdr3_aa: SVEDRGTGNTGELF
j_call: TRBJ2-1; v_call: TRBV30; cdr3_aa: AWSSPSTNEQF
j_call: TRBJ2-5; v_call: TRBV19; cdr3_aa: ASSIGRQETQY
j_call: TRBJ2-3; v_call: TRBV19; cdr3_aa: ASSIYGGGTDTQY
j_call: TRBJ2-1; v_call: TRBV2; cdr3_aa: ASSRGTYNEQF
j_call: TRBJ2-1; v_call: TRBV4-3; cdr3_aa: ASSPGRQGYNEQF
j_call: TRBJ1-1; v_call: TRBV5-1; cdr3_aa: ASSLSPGTGTTEAF
j_call: TRBJ2-3; v_call: TRBV6-6; cdr3_aa: ATGVGVRGDTQY
j_call: TRBJ2-1; v_call: TRBV28; cdr3_aa: ASSRLGVLSYNEQF
j_call: TRBJ2-3; v_call: TRBV30; cdr3_aa: AWSQGPADTQY
j_call: TRBJ1-5; v_call: TRBV28; cdr3_aa: ASRGSDRTNQPQH
j_call: TRBJ1-5; v_call: TRBV7-9; cdr3_aa: ASSPGTGSQPQH
j_call: TRBJ1-2; v_call: TRBV5-3; cdr3_aa: ARSLPGEDYYGYT
j_call: TRBJ2-1; v_call: TRBV5-1; cdr3_aa: ASSFTGFSYNEQF
j_call: TRBJ2-6; v_call: TRBV30; cdr3_aa: AWNPGLTFNVLT
j_call: TRBJ2-7; v_call: TRBV4-1; cdr3_aa: ASSQAGLAGGFRSYEQY
j_call: TRBJ1-3; v_call: TRBV28; cdr3_aa: ASSSSGTDSGNTIY
j_call: TRBJ1-5; v_call: TRBV9; cdr3_aa: ASSVAWEGQPQH
j_call: TRBJ2-3; v_call: TRBV30; cdr3_aa: AHWIKGAKDTQY
j_call: TRBJ1-5; v_call: TRBV4-1; cdr3_aa: ASSWDRGNQPQH
j_call: TRBJ2-3; v_call: TRBV9; cdr3_aa: ASSVGPDTQY
j_call: TRBJ2-6; v_call: TRBV21-1; cdr3_aa: ASSKGGFSGANVLT
j_call: TRBJ1-5; v_call: TRBV2; cdr3_aa: ASRGNTGVNQPQH
j_call: TRBJ2-5; v_call: TRBV30; cdr3_aa: AWRPGLADQETQY
j_call: TRBJ1-1; v_call: TRBV2; cdr3_aa: ASSEIRGALIEAF
j_call: TRBJ2-7; v_call: TRBV28; cdr3_aa: ASSLLSGRVYEQY
j_call: TRBJ1-5; v_call: TRBV27; cdr3_aa: ASSYRGEGQPQH
j_call: TRBJ2-1; v_call: TRBV6-5; cdr3_aa: ATAATGGLFGEQF
j_call: TRBJ2-3; v_call: TRBV11-3; cdr3_aa: ASSLQAGGPTDTQY
j_call: TRBJ1-5; v_call: TRBV16; cdr3_aa: ASSQWDRGNQPQH
j_call: TRBJ2-5; v_call: TRBV7-9; cdr3_aa: ASLLLAGGQETQY
j_call: TRBJ1-1; v_call: TRBV7-2; cdr3_aa: ASSSRQENTEAF
j_call: TRBJ1-5; v_call: TRBV7-9; cdr3_aa: ASSDGTGDNQPQH
j_call: TRBJ2-2; v_call: TRBV7-3; cdr3_aa: ASSRRGQTWVAGLNTGELF
j_call: TRBJ2-5; v_call: TRBV7-9; cdr3_aa: ASRSTGGGETQY
j_call: TRBJ1-5; v_call: TRBV19; cdr3_aa: ASSIGDRGLNQPQH
j_call: TRBJ1-2; v_call: TRBV19; cdr3_aa: ASSINLNYGYT
j_call: TRBJ2-7; v_call: TRBV18; cdr3_aa: ASSPGQGVNEQY
j_call: TRBJ2-1; v_call: TRBV9; cdr3_aa: ASSVVFDKSSYNEQF
j_call: TRBJ2-7; v_call: TRBV5-1; cdr3_aa: ASRDGTISYEQY
j_call: TRBJ1-1; v_call: TRBV27; cdr3_aa: ASRWTANTEAF
j_call: TRBJ1-2; v_call: TRBV6-6; cdr3_aa: ASSYRGRYT
j_call: TRBJ1-5; v_call: TRBV6-1; cdr3_aa: ATQGDSAYQPQH
j_call: TRBJ2-3; v_call: TRBV2; cdr3_aa: ASRADREVDTQY
j_call: TRBJ1-5; v_call: TRBV15; cdr3_aa: ATSRATGTGFNQPQH
j_call: TRBJ1-2; v_call: TRBV5-5; cdr3_aa: ASYPRVRDYGYT
j_call: TRBJ2-2; v_call: TRBV15; cdr3_aa: ATSRDTRDTGELF
j_call: TRBJ1-2; v_call: TRBV5-6; cdr3_aa: ASSPRDRTNYGYT
j_call: TRBJ2-1; v_call: TRBV5-1; cdr3_aa: ASSLMADNEQF